This TCR beta chain is drawn from a study of OX40 agonist ivuxolimab in advanced cancers. Clones were sequenced by immunoSEQ multiplex PCR, and TCRdb holds only the in-frame ones, with some missing. The sample lists 60,000 to 100,000 clones; approximately 95% were seen once. The CDR3 sequence is 16 residues long. The junction had 14 bases not matched to a gene; V was cut back by 5 bases and J by 8 bases. Germline-derived CDR1 and CDR2 are SGHRS and YFSETQ. The clonotype was recovered from an adult with an advanced solid tumor such as melanoma, head and neck, liver or kidney cancer. The starting material was CD4+ or CD8+ T cells sorted from blood, obtained in a trial of the OX40 agonist ivuxolimab. The rearrangement uses TRBV5-1 and TRBJ1-4, with TRBD1 matching over 8 bases. The CDR3 nucleotides are TGCGCCAGCAGTTGGGACCCGGACAGGGAAGGGGAAAAACTGTTTTTT. This sequence encodes CASSWDPDREGEKLFF.